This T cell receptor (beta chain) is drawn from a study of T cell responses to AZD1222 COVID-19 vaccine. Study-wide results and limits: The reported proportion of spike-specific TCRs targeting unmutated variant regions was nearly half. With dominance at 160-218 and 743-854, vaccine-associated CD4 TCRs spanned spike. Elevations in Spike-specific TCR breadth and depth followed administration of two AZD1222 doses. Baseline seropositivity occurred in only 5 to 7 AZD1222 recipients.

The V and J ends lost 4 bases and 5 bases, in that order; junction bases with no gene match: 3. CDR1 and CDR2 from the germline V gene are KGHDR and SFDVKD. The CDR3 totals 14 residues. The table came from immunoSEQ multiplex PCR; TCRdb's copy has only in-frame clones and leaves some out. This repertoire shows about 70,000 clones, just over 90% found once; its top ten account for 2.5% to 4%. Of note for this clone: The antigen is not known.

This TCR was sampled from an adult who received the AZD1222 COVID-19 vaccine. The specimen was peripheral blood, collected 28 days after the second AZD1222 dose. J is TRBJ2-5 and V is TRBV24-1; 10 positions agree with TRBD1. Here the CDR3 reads CATSETGGTETQYF. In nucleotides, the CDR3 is TGTGCCACCAGTGAGACAGGGGGCACGGAGACCCAGTACTTC.